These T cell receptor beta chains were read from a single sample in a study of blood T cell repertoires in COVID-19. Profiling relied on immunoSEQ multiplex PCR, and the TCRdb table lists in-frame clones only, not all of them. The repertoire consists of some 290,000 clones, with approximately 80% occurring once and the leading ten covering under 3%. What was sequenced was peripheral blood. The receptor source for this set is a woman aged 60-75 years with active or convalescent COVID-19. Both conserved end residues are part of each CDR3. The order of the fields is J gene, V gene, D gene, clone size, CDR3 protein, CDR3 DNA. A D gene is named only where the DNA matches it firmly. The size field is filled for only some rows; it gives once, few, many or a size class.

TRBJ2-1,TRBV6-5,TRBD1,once,CASRPPGQGADAFF,TGTGCCAGCAGACCACCGGGACAGGGGGCTGATGCGTTCTTC
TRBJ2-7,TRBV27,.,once,CASSIRVGQRTLEQYF,TGTGCCAGCAGCATCCGTGTTGGACAGCGGACCCTCGAGCAGTACTTC
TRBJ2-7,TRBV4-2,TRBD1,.,CASSTRDREYEQYF,TGTGCCAGCAGCACCCGGGACAGGGAATACGAGCAGTACTTC
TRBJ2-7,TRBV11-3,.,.,CASSLVGGPTDEQYF,TGTGCCAGCAGCTTAGTCGGGGGGCCTACGGACGAGCAGTACTTC
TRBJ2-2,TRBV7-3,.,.,CASSFPGGGAGELFF,TGTGCCAGCAGCTTCCCGGGGGGCGGGGCCGGGGAGCTGTTTTTT
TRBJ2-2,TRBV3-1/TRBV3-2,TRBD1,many,CASSYGQGANTGELFF,TGTGCCAGCAGCTATGGACAGGGTGCGAACACCGGGGAGCTGTTTTTT
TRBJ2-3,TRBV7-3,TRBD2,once,CASSLTSGGAIDTQYF,TGTGCCAGCAGCTTAACTAGCGGGGGGGCTATAGATACGCAGTATTTT
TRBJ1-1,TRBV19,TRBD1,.,CASSIDGDRGMNTEAFF,TGTGCCAGTAGTATAGATGGGGACAGGGGAATGAACACTGAAGCTTTCTTT
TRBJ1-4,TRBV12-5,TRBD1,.,CASGLGGTGNEKLFF,TGTGCTAGTGGTTTGGGAGGGACAGGAAATGAAAAACTGTTTTTT
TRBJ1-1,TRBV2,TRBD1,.,CASSSRQGANTEAFF,TGTGCCAGCAGCTCCCGACAGGGGGCAAACACTGAAGCTTTCTTT
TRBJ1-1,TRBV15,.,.,CATSREWGVNTEAFF,TGTGCCACCAGCAGAGAATGGGGCGTTAACACTGAAGCTTTCTTT
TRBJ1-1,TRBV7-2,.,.,CASSLSRGTEAFF,TGTGCCAGCAGCCTCTCTAGGGGCACTGAAGCTTTCTTT
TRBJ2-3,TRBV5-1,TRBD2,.,CASSSWTSGGATDTQYF,TGCGCCAGCAGCTCTTGGACTAGCGGGGGGGCGACAGATACGCAGTATTTT
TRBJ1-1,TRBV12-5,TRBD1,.,CASGLATGGAYTEAFF,TGTGCTAGTGGTTTGGCGACAGGGGGAGCCTACACTGAAGCTTTCTTT
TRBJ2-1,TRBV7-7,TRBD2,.,CASSPEASGGFSEQFF,TGTGCTAGCAGTCCCGAGGCTAGCGGGGGGTTTAGTGAGCAGTTCTTC
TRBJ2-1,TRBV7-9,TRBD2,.,CASSSSSGGANNEQFF,TGTGCCAGCAGCTCCTCTAGCGGGGGGGCTAACAATGAGCAGTTCTTC
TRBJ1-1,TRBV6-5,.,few,CASRSPTTEAFF,TGTGCCAGCAGGAGCCCGACTACTGAAGCTTTCTTT
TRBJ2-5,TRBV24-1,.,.,CATRFQGPEMGTQYF,TGTGCCACCAGATTCCAGGGGCCGGAGATGGGGACCCAGTACTTC
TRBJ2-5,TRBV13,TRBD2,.,CATQTSGAETQYF,TGTGCCACCCAGACTAGCGGGGCCGAGACCCAGTACTTC
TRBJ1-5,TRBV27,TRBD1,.,CASSDRELQPQHF,TGTGCCAGCAGCGACAGGGAGCTTCAGCCCCAGCATTTT
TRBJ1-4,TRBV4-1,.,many,CASSQVGQGRSEKLFF,TGCGCCAGCAGCCAAGTAGGGCAGGGGCGGAGTGAAAAACTGTTTTTT
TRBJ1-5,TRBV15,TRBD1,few,CATSRETGVQPQHF,TGTGCCACCAGCAGAGAAACAGGGGTCCAGCCCCAGCATTTT
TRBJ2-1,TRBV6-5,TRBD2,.,CASRVAGYNNEQFF,TGTGCCAGCAGAGTAGCGGGCTACAACAATGAGCAGTTCTTC
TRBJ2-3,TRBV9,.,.,CASSPHGQHTQYF,TGTGCCAGCAGCCCACATGGACAGCATACGCAGTATTTT
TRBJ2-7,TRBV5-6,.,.,CASSLVSSYEQYF,TGTGCCAGCTCCCTTGTTTCCTCCTACGAGCAGTACTTC
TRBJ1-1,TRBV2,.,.,CASRGATVGPTEAFF,TGTGCCAGCAGGGGGGCAACAGTGGGGCCCACTGAAGCTTTCTTT
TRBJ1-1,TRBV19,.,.,CASSISGPGNKAFF,TGTGCCAGTAGTATTTCTGGGCCCGGGAACAAAGCTTTCTTT
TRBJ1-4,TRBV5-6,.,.,CASSRSGVFNEKLFF,TGTGCCAGCAGCCGGAGCGGGGTCTTTAATGAAAAACTGTTTTTT
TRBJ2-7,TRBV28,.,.,CASSFERSSYEQYF,TGTGCCAGCAGTTTCGAGAGGAGCTCCTACGAGCAGTACTTC
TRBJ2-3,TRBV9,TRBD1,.,CASSAYTLTFGQGADTQYF,TGTGCCAGCAGCGCCTATACCCTAACTTTTGGGCAGGGGGCAGATACGCAGTATTTT
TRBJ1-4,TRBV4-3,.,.,CASSQGPTGYGEKLFF,TGCGCCAGCAGCCAGGGCCCTACAGGGTACGGAGAAAAACTGTTTTTT
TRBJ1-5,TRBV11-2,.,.,CASSLAVNQPQHF,TGTGCCAGCAGCTTAGCGGTAAATCAGCCCCAGCATTTT
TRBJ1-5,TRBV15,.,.,CATRRRGAEGNQPQHF,TGTGCCACCAGGAGACGTGGGGCCGAAGGCAATCAGCCCCAGCATTTT
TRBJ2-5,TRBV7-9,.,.,CASSRSGSMETQYF,TGTGCCAGCAGCCGATCGGGAAGTATGGAGACCCAGTACTTC
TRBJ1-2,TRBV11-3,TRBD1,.,CASSDRGGGYTF,TGTGCCAGCAGCGACAGGGGTGGTGGCTACACCTTC
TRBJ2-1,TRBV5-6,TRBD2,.,CASLPGLASYNEQFF,TGTGCCAGTCTCCCGGGACTAGCCTCCTACAATGAGCAGTTCTTC
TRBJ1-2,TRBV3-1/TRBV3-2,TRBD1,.,CASSRTGNYGYTF,TGTGCCAGCAGCCGGACAGGGAACTATGGCTACACCTTC
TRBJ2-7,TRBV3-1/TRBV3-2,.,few,CASRQGWAQYF,TGTGCCAGCAGACAGGGTTGGGCGCAGTACTTC
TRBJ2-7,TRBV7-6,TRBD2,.,CASSLAGGGDYEQYF,TGTGCCAGCAGCTTAGCAGGCGGGGGGGACTACGAGCAGTACTTC
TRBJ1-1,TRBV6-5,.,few,CASSPQGNTEAFF,TGTGCCAGCAGCCCACAGGGGAACACTGAAGCTTTCTTT
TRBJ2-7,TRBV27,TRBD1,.,CASSSGQGISYEQYF,TGTGCCAGCAGTTCAGGACAGGGGATCTCCTACGAGCAGTACTTC
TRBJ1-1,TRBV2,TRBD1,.,CASSLGQGAVTEAFF,TGTGCCAGCAGCCTGGGACAGGGGGCCGTCACTGAAGCTTTCTTT
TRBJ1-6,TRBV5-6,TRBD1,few,CASSFWTGSSPLHF,TGTGCCAGCAGCTTTTGGACAGGGAGCTCACCCCTCCACTTT
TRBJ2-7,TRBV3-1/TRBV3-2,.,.,CASSQAGSPAYEQYF,TGTGCCAGCAGCCAAGCCGGGTCCCCGGCCTACGAGCAGTACTTC
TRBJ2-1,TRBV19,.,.,CASSISVANEQFF,TGTGCCAGTAGTATTTCGGTTGCGAATGAGCAGTTCTTC
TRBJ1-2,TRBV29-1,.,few,CSVVSNYGYTF,TGCAGCGTTGTCAGTAACTATGGCTACACCTTC
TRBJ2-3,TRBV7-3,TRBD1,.,CASSLSDRGIKDTQYF,TGTGCCAGCAGCCTTTCGGACAGGGGGATAAAAGATACGCAGTATTTT
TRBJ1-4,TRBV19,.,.,CASSAGVAAESEKLFF,TGTGCCAGTAGTGCGGGTGTGGCAGCGGAAAGTGAAAAACTGTTTTTT
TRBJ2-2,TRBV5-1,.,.,CASSADSNTGELFF,TGCGCCAGCAGTGCAGACTCGAACACCGGGGAGCTGTTTTTT
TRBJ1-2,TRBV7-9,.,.,CASSSGSEGIYGYTF,TGTGCCAGCAGCTCAGGTTCGGAGGGGATCTATGGCTACACCTTC
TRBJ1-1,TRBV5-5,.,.,CASSLLDSLKTEAFF,TGTGCCAGCAGCTTGTTGGACAGCCTAAAGACTGAAGCTTTCTTT
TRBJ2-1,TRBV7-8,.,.,CASSRPGLSIYNEQFF,TGTGCCAGCAGCCGTCCGGGACTCTCGATTTACAATGAGCAGTTCTTC
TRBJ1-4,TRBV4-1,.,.,CASSQSRGEKLFF,TGCGCCAGCAGCCAGAGCAGAGGTGAAAAACTGTTTTTT
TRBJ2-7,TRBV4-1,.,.,CASSPQSDIPYEQYF,TGCGCCAGCAGCCCCCAATCGGACATTCCCTACGAGCAGTACTTC
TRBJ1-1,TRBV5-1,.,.,CASSTGSGAFF,TGCGCCAGCAGCACAGGGTCGGGAGCTTTCTTT
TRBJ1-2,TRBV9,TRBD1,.,CASSDDRGRNYGYTF,TGTGCCAGCAGCGATGACAGGGGGCGAAACTATGGCTACACCTTC
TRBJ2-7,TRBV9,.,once,CASSDDSSSYEQYF,TGTGCCAGCAGCGACGACAGCAGCTCCTACGAGCAGTACTTC
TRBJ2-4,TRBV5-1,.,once,CASSLELAKNIQYF,TGCGCCAGCAGCTTGGAACTAGCCAAAAACATTCAGTACTTC